A single sample gave rise to the 25 T cell receptor beta chains below, sequenced in a study of cytomegalovirus exposure and HLA in healthy donors. 13 Jbeta primers and 60 Vbeta primers were used for the PCR. Assay: immunoSEQ multiplex PCR; the TCRdb copy retains only in-frame clones and omits some. This sample carries around 130,000 clones, 75% to 85% of them seen once, and the ten largest clones take approximately 4%. The sample taken for sequencing was PBMCs. These receptor sequences come from a woman aged 40 to 55 in good health and CMV-seronegative.

In its sample, this clone was seen a few times. The V gene is TRBV4-3, the J gene TRBJ2-3, with D possibly being TRBD2 (6 bases). The CDR3 loop spans 16 amino acids. Germline CDR1 LGHNA, CDR2 YSLEER. The germline V and J ends were trimmed by 0 bases and 1 base, with 11 bases remaining between them. This CDR3 reads CASSQDGGIGTDTQYF. The CDR3 nucleotides read TGCGCCAGCAGCCAAGATGGCGGGATAGGCACAGATACGCAGTATTTT.

This chain connects TRBV4-2 to TRBJ2-7; 12 bases are a match to TRBD2. J gave up 5 bases and V 0 bases, and 5 bases lay outside the gene matches. Germline CDR1 LGHNA, CDR2 YNFKEQ. CDR3 size: 16 residues. As DNA, the CDR3 is TGTGCCAGCAGCCAAGAGCTAGCGGGAGGGAAAAACGAGCAGTACTTC. Encoded protein: CASSQELAGGKNEQYF.

The chain couples TRBV2 to TRBJ2-2; 13 bases align to TRBD2. Trimming took 3 bases from V and 2 from J; bases not matched to a gene: 9. CDR3 length: 19 amino acids. Per the germline V gene, CDR1 is SNHLY and CDR2 is FYNNEI. The CDR3 DNA reads as TGTGCCAGCAGTGATACCGGGACTAGCGGGGCAATTAACACCGGGGAGCTGTTTTTT. Translation gives CASSDTGTSGAINTGELFF.

The rearrangement joins TRBV10-3 to TRBJ1-3; D is undetermined. The germline CDR1 and CDR2 sequences are ENHRY and SYGVKD. CDR3 length: 15 amino acids. The V end was cut by 2 bases, the J end by 4 bases, with 12 bases between. CDR3: CAISERSDLGNTIYF. CDR3 bases: TGTGCCATCAGTGAGCGCAGCGACTTAGGAAACACCATATATTTT.

The rearrangement uses TRBV28 and TRBJ1-3; no firm D call. CDR3 length: 15 residues. V shed 0 bases and J shed 2 bases, with 8 bases lying between them. Germline CDR1 MDHEN, CDR2 SYDVKM. CDR3 residues: CASSLWRRAGNTIYF. Written as DNA, the CDR3 is TGTGCCAGCAGTTTATGGAGGAGGGCTGGAAACACCATATATTTT.

This chain uses TRBV14 with TRBJ2-1; 10 bases agree with TRBD2. V dropped 4 bases and J dropped 4; count of bases not matched to a gene: 10. Per germline, CDR1 SGHDN and CDR2 FVKESK. The CDR3 is made up of 17 amino acids. The CDR3 bases are TGTGCCAGCAGCCGATTCCTAGCGGGAGCGGGGTACAATGAGCAGTTCTTC. Its translation is CASSRFLAGAGYNEQFF.

The chain's CDR3 is CASSDHGGGAQETQYF. The CDR3 DNA follows: TGTGCCAGCAGTGATCACGGGGGGGGCGCCCAAGAGACCCAGTACTTC. The chain links TRBV2 to TRBJ2-5; TRBD2 matches at 8 bases. Germline V gene lookup returns CDR1 SNHLY and CDR2 FYNNEI. CDR3 length: 16 amino acids. Losses at the gene ends were 3 bases for V and 1 base for J; bases not matched to a gene: 7.

This chain links TRBV4-3 with TRBJ2-2; no reliable D call. Germline V gene lookup returns CDR1 LGHNA and CDR2 YSLEER. Trimming stripped 4 bases from V and 2 bases from J, with 11 bases between. The CDR3 is 15 residues long. The chain's CDR3 is CASSRDIFNTGELFF. CDR3 DNA: TGCGCCAGCAGCCGTGACATCTTTAACACCGGGGAGCTGTTTTTT.

The J gene is TRBJ2-3, the V gene TRBV9; 10 bases align to TRBD1. The V gene end was trimmed by 0 bases and the J gene end by 8 bases; junction bases not matched to a gene: 9. This CDR3 contains 16 residues. The germline V gene encodes CDR1 SGDLS and CDR2 YYNGEE. CDR3 residues: CASSVAGDRGLGTQYF. DNA for the CDR3: TGTGCCAGCAGCGTAGCGGGGGACAGGGGTTTGGGTACGCAGTATTTT.

The chain uses TRBV20-1 and TRBJ1-1; TRBD1 might be the D (5 bases). Trimming left V 3 bases short and J 7 bases short, with 9 bases between. The CDR3 has 11 residues. The V gene's germline CDR1 is DFQATT and CDR2 SNEGSKA (reference sequence). CDR3 loop: CSARGTIEAFF. CDR3 DNA sequence: TGCAGTGCTAGGGGGACTATTGAAGCTTTCTTT.

The chain joins TRBV7-6 to TRBJ2-5; the match to TRBD2 covers 7 bases. V dropped 4 bases and J dropped 4; count of bases not matched to a gene: 12. Looked up from germline, CDR1 is SGHVS and CDR2 is FNYEAQ. The CDR3 is made up of 16 amino acids. CDR3 sequence (DNA): TGTGCCAGCAGCTCCCAAACTAGCGTGGGGGGAGAGACCCAGTACTTC. Its protein is CASSSQTSVGGETQYF.

The table lists this clone with a few counts. The gene calls are TRBV27 and TRBJ1-5, with D hard to call. The germline V and J ends were trimmed by 2 bases and 7 bases, with 12 bases remaining between them. Germline CDR1 reads MNHEY; CDR2 reads SMNVEV (reference sequence). The CDR3 is 14 amino acids. In nucleotides, the CDR3 is TGTGCCAGCAGTTTAAGCAAAGCGTGGCAGCCCCAGCATTTT. Translated: CASSLSKAWQPQHF.

This sequence joins TRBV7-3 and TRBJ2-2; the D is unclear. Germline V CDR1 and CDR2: SGHTA, FQGTGA. The CDR3 has 14 amino acids. The V and J ends lost 5 bases and 0 bases respectively, with 7 bases between them. Here the CDR3 DNA reads TGTGCCAGCAGCCCCAGGTCGAACACCGGGGAGCTGTTTTTT. This gives the protein CASSPRSNTGELFF.

The gene calls are TRBV18 and TRBJ2-2; the D gene is possibly TRBD2 (5 bases). CDR3 length: 14 amino acids. Deletions cut 3 bases from V and 1 base from J, with 6 bases between. Germline V gene lookup returns CDR1 KGHSH and CDR2 LQKENI. In DNA, the CDR3 is TGTGCCAGCTCACCCGGGGTGAACACCGGGGAGCTGTTTTTT. Translating gives CASSPGVNTGELFF.

The CDR3 DNA reads TGTGCCAGCAGCTCCCCTAGTTACGAGCAGTACTTC. Residues: CASSSPSYEQYF. This rearrangement joins TRBV7-2 to TRBJ2-7; the D is unclear. This CDR3 comprises 12 residues. The germline gives CDR1 SGHTA, CDR2 FQGNSA. V lost 4 bases and J lost 4, with 8 bases in between.

V and J are TRBV13 and TRBJ1-3; 8 bases match TRBD1. Trimming removed 4 bases from V and 3 bases from J; junction bases left unmatched: 5. The CDR3 length is 15 residues. Germline CDR1 is PRHDT and CDR2 is FYEKMQ (reference sequence). CDR3 sequence (DNA): TGTGCCAGCAGCTCCGACAGGGGCCGTGGAAACACCATATATTTT. Translated, it gives CASSSDRGRGNTIYF.

The CDR3 loop reads CASSGTSGYEQYF. The DNA for the CDR3 is TGTGCCAGCAGCGGGACTAGCGGATACGAGCAGTACTTC. The chain joins TRBV9 to TRBJ2-7; 10 bases map to TRBD2. J lost 4 bases, V lost 3 bases, and 1 base had no gene match. Germline V gene sequence: CDR1 SGDLS, CDR2 YYNGEE. This CDR3 is built from 13 residues.

This chain uses TRBV4-2 with TRBJ1-6; D may be TRBD1 (6 bases). The CDR3 is made up of 17 amino acids. Trimming shortened V by 3 bases and J by 3 bases, and 15 bases separated the two germline ends. Germline CDR1 reads LGHNA; CDR2 reads YNFKEQ. The CDR3 spells CASSHITGSIYNSPLHF. CDR3 nucleotide sequence: TGTGCCAGCAGCCATATTACAGGGTCTATCTATAATTCACCCCTCCACTTT.

V gene TRBV10-3 combines with J gene TRBJ2-2; D might be TRBD2 (6 bases). This CDR3 has 11 residues. The V gene's germline CDR1 is ENHRY and CDR2 SYGVKD. Trimming removed 7 bases from V and 8 bases from J, with 8 bases in between. The CDR3 is CAINSGGELFF. The CDR3 nucleotides read TGTGCCATCAATAGCGGAGGGGAGCTGTTTTTT.

This clone was counted only a few times. The chain couples TRBV4-3 to TRBJ2-1, with 10 bases lining up with TRBD2. V trimming: 10 bases; J trimming: 7 bases; junction bases outside the gene matches: 16. Looked up from germline, CDR1 is LGHNA and CDR2 is YSLEER. The CDR3 spans 16 residues. The CDR3 loop reads CAIPLLVQREGNEQFF. CDR3 nucleotides: TGCGCCATCCCGCTTTTGGTACAGCGGGAGGGTAATGAGCAGTTCTTC.

This clone is a singleton in its sample. The gene calls are TRBV10-1 and TRBJ1-1, with 7 positions matching TRBD1. This CDR3 contains 16 residues. CDR1 and CDR2 from the germline V gene are WNHNN and SYGVQD (reference sequence). V shed 7 bases, J shed 1 base, and the junction held 12 bases outside the gene matches. The CDR3 coding sequence is TGCGCCAGCAATGCGACAGGGCGCAACAAGAACACTGAAGCTTTCTTT. Its protein product is CASNATGRNKNTEAFF.

The rearrangement joins TRBV6-1 to TRBJ1-6; D is unresolved. There are 15 residues in the CDR3. Germline V gene lookup returns CDR1 MNHNS and CDR2 SASEGT. V was clipped by 2 bases and J by 7 bases, with 12 bases between them. CDR3 residues: CASSELRSGNSPLHF. CDR3 in DNA: TGTGCCAGCAGTGAACTCCGTTCGGGAAATTCACCCCTCCACTTT.

The chain combines TRBV9 with TRBJ1-5; D possibly corresponds to TRBD1 (6 bases). V lost 4 bases to trimming and J lost 7 bases, with 18 bases between them. Germline values: CDR1 SGDLS, CDR2 YYNGEE. The CDR3 is made up of 15 amino acids. CDR3 protein: CASSPSPGGEQPQHF. The CDR3 nucleotides are TGTGCCAGCAGCCCCTCGCCGGGGGGCGAACAGCCCCAGCATTTT.

By share of the sample, this clone is medium-sized (0.01 to 0.1%). The chain links TRBV28 to TRBJ2-7, with D tentatively TRBD1 (7 bases). This CDR3 has 16 residues. The V gene lost 5 bases and the J gene lost 1 base, with 18 bases spanning the gap. Germline V gene sequence: CDR1 MDHEN, CDR2 SYDVKM. The CDR3 spells CASSPEGGTESYEQYF. CDR3 sequence (DNA): TGTGCCAGCAGTCCTGAGGGCGGGACAGAGTCCTACGAGCAGTACTTC. The whole variable domain, filled in from reference TRBV28 and TRBJ2-7, reads DVKVTQSSRYLVKRTGEKVFLECVQDMDHENMFWYRQDPGLGLRLIYFSYDVKMKEKGDIPEGYSVSREKKERFSLILESASTNQTSMYLCASSPEGGTESYEQYFGPGTRLTVT.

The gene calls are TRBV6-5 and TRBJ1-6, with TRBD1 matching over 7 bases. CDR1 is MNHEY, CDR2 SVGAGI, per germline. The CDR3 runs to 13 residues. V shed 7 bases and J 7 bases; nucleotides not matched to a gene: 4. For the CDR3, the DNA is TGTGCCAGCAAGGGGGCTGCGAATTCACCCCTCCACTTT. Translated, it gives CASKGAANSPLHF.